This TCR beta chain was obtained from a study of T-cell memory formation after mild COVID-19. Study background: The two donors had largely donor-specific TCR clusters. Study-level points and caveats: Contracting CD4+ clones lay largely in CM and EM, with CD8+ ones residing in EMRA.

This clonotype was observed a few times. Its antigen is undetermined. TCRdb processed the 5' RACE reads anew with MiXCR; each CDR3 protein has one entry. The sample shows 470,000 or so distinct CDR3 sequences, roughly 18% of them seen only once. The CDR3 spans 14 residues. The V segment lost 7 bases and the J segment 7 bases; nucleotides outside the gene matches: 11. The origin of this receptor is an adult woman who had mild COVID-19 (a few samples of this study predate the infection). Cell type and time point are not known. The chain joins TRBV12-3 or TRBV12-4 to TRBJ2-7; 9 bases match TRBD1. Specimen: PBMCs or a T cell subset sorted from them (not recorded which). For the CDR3, the DNA is TGTGCCAGCACCCCGCAGACAGGGGGGAGTGAGCAGTACTTC. This gives the protein CASTPQTGGSEQYF.